The 6 T cell receptor beta chains in this list originate from one sample, sequenced in a study of T cell changes during pregnancy in multiple sclerosis. TCRdb's table, derived via immunoSEQ multiplex PCR, lists solely in-frame clones and lacks some. The profile covers 50,000 or so clones, with over 90% appearing a single time and 2% to 2.5% taken by the ten largest. Sequenced here: peripheral blood, sampled in the third trimester of pregnancy. The receptors here all came from a female donor with multiple sclerosis, enrolled in a pregnancy study.

The chain links TRBV2 to TRBJ1-2; no definite D call. Per germline, CDR1 SNHLY and CDR2 FYNNEI. This CDR3 is built from 11 residues. V dropped 7 bases and J dropped 2 bases, with 5 bases sitting between them. The CDR3 DNA reads as TGTGCCAGCACCGTAAACTATGGCTACACCTTC. This translates into CASTVNYGYTF.

J is TRBJ1-4 and V is TRBV11-3, with unresolved D. V was cut by 3 bases and J by 0 bases, with 11 bases left in between. CDR1 SGHNT and CDR2 YENEEA come from the germline V gene. The CDR3 covers 16 residues. CDR3: CASSFGPPTTNEKLFF. The CDR3, as DNA: TGTGCCAGCAGCTTTGGGCCTCCGACAACTAATGAAAAACTGTTTTTT.

The sample holds one count of this clone. This sequence joins TRBV7-2 and TRBJ2-3, with 7 bases lining up with TRBD2. V lost 1 base, J lost 2 bases, and 6 bases stayed unmatched. Germline CDR1 SGHTA, CDR2 FQGNSA. The CDR3 is made up of 16 amino acids. The CDR3 region is CASSLVGGGPTDTQYF. Here the CDR3 DNA reads TGTGCCAGCAGCTTAGTGGGGGGAGGGCCCACAGATACGCAGTATTTT.

The rearrangement joins TRBV5-5 to TRBJ2-7; 12 bases align to TRBD1. After removal of 4 bases from V and 6 bases from J, the junction contained 8 bases not matched to a gene. Germline lookup yields CDR1 SGHKS and CDR2 YYEKEE (reference sequence). The CDR3 totals 15 residues. The DNA for the CDR3 is TGTGCCAGCAGCGGCCCGGGACAGGGGGCCCGCGAGCAGTACTTC. Residues: CASSGPGQGAREQYF.

The CDR3 DNA reads TGTGCCAGCAGCTTAATTGGAGGGGAGACCCAGTACTTC. Its protein product is CASSLIGGETQYF. The V and J genes are TRBV7-9 and TRBJ2-5; tentatively, D is TRBD2 (6 bases). Trimming took off 2 bases at V and 5 bases at J, with 9 bases between the two ends. CDR3 length equals 13 residues. Germline CDR1 and CDR2: SEHNR and FQNEAQ (reference sequence).

CDR3 sequence: CASRSTVQETQYF. CDR3 bases: TGTGCCAGCAGGTCGACAGTTCAAGAGACCCAGTACTTC. The chain is built from TRBV6-5 and TRBJ2-5; D is possibly TRBD1 (5 bases). V was clipped by 6 bases and J by 2 bases, with 10 bases between them. The length of the CDR3 is 13 residues. CDR1 MNHEY and CDR2 SVGAGI come from the germline V gene.